The 27 T cell receptor beta chains listed next were all sequenced from one sample in a study of identical twins. MiXCR, run by TCRdb on the 5' RACE reads, gives a single entry per CDR3 protein. The sample holds more than 1.5 million distinct CDR3 sequences; about 30% are singletons and the top ten take over 0.25%. Input material: cord blood. The source of these receptors is a newborn girl in good health.

This clonotype was recorded a few times. The chain carries TRBV28 and TRBJ1-5, with D hard to call. The V gene's germline CDR1 is MDHEN and CDR2 SYDVKM. The CDR3 spans 15 residues. V lost 3 bases and J lost 7, with 16 bases in between. The CDR3 here is CASSFRNKLNQPQHF. The CDR3, as DNA: TGTGCCAGCAGTTTTCGGAACAAGTTGAACCAGCCCCAGCATTTT.

This clonotype showed up just once. V usage is TRBV5-8 and J usage is TRBJ1-1; D gene ambiguous. Germline loops: CDR1 SGHTS, CDR2 YDEGEE. V lost 2 bases to trimming and J lost 4 bases, with 9 bases between them. The CDR3 loop spans 13 amino acids. CDR3: CASSFGIGTEAFF. The CDR3 DNA is TGTGCCAGCAGCTTCGGGATTGGCACTGAAGCTTTCTTT.

With respect to this clonotype: A read error may be the cause here, since a much bigger clone is one base away. The chain has TRBV28 and TRBJ1-2, with 8 bases aligning to TRBD1. The junction had 5 bases not matched to a gene; V was cut back by 3 bases and J by 2 bases. In germline, CDR1 is MDHEN, CDR2 SYDVKM. The CDR3 is made up of 15 amino acids. The CDR3 nucleotides are TGTGCCAGCAGTTTCTGGACAGGGAGGAACTATGGCTACACCTTC. Its protein is CASSFWTGRNYGYTF.

The J gene is TRBJ2-1, the V gene TRBV5-1; unclear D gene. Germline V gene lookup returns CDR1 SGHRS and CDR2 YFSETQ. V was shortened by 0 bases and J by 5 bases, with 12 bases between the two germline ends. The CDR3 runs to 15 residues. The CDR3, as DNA: TGCGCCAGCAGCTTGGCTCTTGTGGGAAACAATGAGCAGTTCTTC. Translated, it gives CASSLALVGNNEQFF.

The chain recombines TRBV21-1 with TRBJ2-7. TRBV21-1 is shown as a pseudogene. The CDR3 covers 13 residues. The CDR3 DNA sequence: TGTGCCAGCAGCAAGACACAACGCTACGAGCAGTACTTC. Amino acid sequence: CASSKTQRYEQYF.

The sample holds a few counts of this clonotype. The rearrangement uses TRBV10-3 and TRBJ2-7; 8 bases agree with TRBD1. This CDR3 spans 15 amino acids. V dropped 2 bases and J dropped 5; count of bases not matched to a gene: 8. The germline gives CDR1 ENHRY, CDR2 SYGVKD. CDR3 in DNA: TGTGCCATCAGTGAGAGCCACTCAGGGGGCCACGAGCAGTACTTC. Translating gives CAISESHSGGHEQYF.

The chain has TRBV5-5 and TRBJ2-5, with 7 nucleotides matching TRBD2. The CDR3 length is 18 residues. V lost 4 bases and J lost 3; bases outside the gene matches: 18. The germline V gene encodes CDR1 SGHKS and CDR2 YYEKEE (reference sequence). The CDR3, as DNA: TGTGCCAGCAGCCGATCACTAGCGAACCGGTCGGGAAAAGAGACCCAGTACTTC. Encoded protein: CASSRSLANRSGKETQYF.

This clonotype was counted a few times. The J gene is TRBJ1-4, the V gene TRBV7-8, with TRBD1 as a possible D gene (6 bases). This CDR3 region has 15 residues. In germline, CDR1 is SGHVS, CDR2 FQNEAQ. V lost 5 bases to trimming and J lost 8 bases, with 18 bases between them. The CDR3 nucleotides read TGTGCCAGCAGCCTCGGGACATCGGCGAGGGAAAAACTGTTTTTT. Translation: CASSLGTSAREKLFF.

This sequence joins TRBV4-1 and TRBJ1-1; 8 bases agree with TRBD1. With 1 base clipped from V and 0 bases from J, the junction kept 4 bases outside the gene matches. This CDR3 is 16 amino acids long. Germline CDR1 MGHRA, CDR2 YSYEKL. The CDR3 bases are TGCGCCAGCAGCCAAGCCCCACAGGGGGTGAACACTGAAGCTTTCTTT. This sequence encodes CASSQAPQGVNTEAFF.

This clonotype was counted between two and nine times. This CDR3 reads CASSQGVRGSNYEQYF. The CDR3, as DNA: TGTGCCAGCAGCCAAGGAGTCCGCGGGAGTAACTACGAGCAGTACTTC. The chain links TRBV3-1 to TRBJ2-7; 7 nucleotides agree with TRBD2. The germline gives CDR1 LGHDT, CDR2 YNNKEL (reference sequence). V gave up 1 base and J gave up 3 bases; unmatched junction bases: 9. This CDR3 is built from 16 residues.

The rearrangement links TRBV29-1 to TRBJ2-1, with D perhaps matching TRBD2 (6 bases). With 3 bases removed from V and 13 bases from J, the gap between germline ends came to 16 bases. CDR3 length: 12 residues. The V gene's germline CDR1 is SQVTM and CDR2 ANQGSEA. The CDR3 nucleotides read TGCAGCGTTGATCGCCCCCCGGGACTCCAGTTCTTC. Translation: CSVDRPPGLQFF.

This clonotype was counted between two and nine times. The V call is TRBV7-2, the J call TRBJ2-3, with TRBD2 matching 8 bases. CDR3 length: 15 residues. Germline V CDR1 and CDR2: SGHTA, FQGNSA. The ends lost 6 bases at V and 2 bases at J; junction bases unmatched: 7. The CDR3 nucleotides are TGTGCCAGCAGACTTACTAGCGGCCCCACAGATACGCAGTATTTT. It translates to CASRLTSGPTDTQYF.

This chain uses TRBV12-3 or TRBV12-4 with TRBJ1-1; 8 bases fit TRBD1. J was trimmed by 5 bases and V by 4 bases; bases with no gene match: 9. CDR3 length: 15 amino acids. CDR3 in amino acids: CASSSPGQGKTEAFF. The CDR3 DNA follows: TGTGCCAGCAGTTCCCCAGGACAGGGAAAAACTGAAGCTTTCTTT.

V usage is TRBV20-1 and J usage is TRBJ1-1; 10 bases agree with TRBD1. The CDR3 is 16 amino acids. V gave up 2 bases and J gave up 5 bases; unmatched junction bases: 11. The germline V gene has CDR1 DFQATT and CDR2 SNEGSKA (reference sequence). The CDR3 DNA reads as TGCAGTGCTAGATCGAAAGAAGACAGGGGGCGGACTGAAGCTTTCTTT. It translates to CSARSKEDRGRTEAFF.

This chain links TRBV5-1 with TRBJ1-5; D not certain. The CDR3 runs 10 residues. The germline V gene has CDR1 SGHRS and CDR2 YFSETQ. The ends were cut back, 4 bases at V and 15 bases at J, with 11 bases in the middle. The DNA for the CDR3 is TGCGCCAGCAGCCCTAGCATTTTGCATTTT. Its protein product is CASSPSILHF. The full variable domain, with the rest looked up from reference TRBV5-1 and TRBJ1-5, is KAGVTQTPRYLIKTRGQQVTLSCSPISGHRSVSWYQQTPGQGLQFLFEYFSETQRNKGNFPGRFSGRQFSNSRSEMNVSTLELGDSALYLCASSPSILHFGDGTRLSIL.

This clonotype was detected a few times. This chain uses TRBV27 with TRBJ2-7; perhaps TRBD1 as D (6 bases). The germline V gene encodes CDR1 MNHEY and CDR2 SMNVEV (reference sequence). V was cut by 8 bases and J by 1 base, with 9 bases left in between. The CDR3 covers 12 residues. The CDR3 spells CASPGQSYEQYF. CDR3 coding DNA: TGTGCCAGCCCGGGACAATCCTACGAGCAGTACTTC.

The V and J genes are TRBV10-3 and TRBJ2-3, with TRBD2 matching 7 bases. Per germline, CDR1 ENHRY and CDR2 SYGVKD. J was trimmed by 6 bases and V by 4 bases; bases with no gene match: 10. This CDR3 is built from 15 residues. The CDR3 nucleotides read TGTGCCATCAGTGTAGGTGGCGGGGGAGCGGATACGCAGTATTTT. Its protein product is CAISVGGGGADTQYF.

The chain recombines TRBV27 with TRBJ2-7; 12 bases are a match to TRBD2. The CDR3 runs to 18 residues. Germline assignment: CDR1 MNHEY and CDR2 SMNVEV (reference sequence). V lost 4 bases to trimming and J lost 0 bases; unmatched junction nucleotides: 10. CDR3: CASSSTSGGPPVSYEQYF. The CDR3 bases are TGTGCCAGCAGTTCAACTAGCGGGGGGCCTCCAGTCTCCTACGAGCAGTACTTC.

The genes are TRBV20-1 and TRBJ2-4; 8 bases are shared with TRBD2. The J call may be mistaken, given a closer DNA end match to TRBJ2-7. Germline CDR1 and CDR2: DFQATT and SNEGSKA (reference sequence). The CDR3 extends over 15 amino acids. As DNA, the CDR3 is TGCAGTGCTAGAGAGAGAGCGGGAGTAGGGTACGAGCAGTACTTC. It is translated as CSARERAGVGYEQYF.

This clonotype was detected many times. The chain has TRBV11-3 and TRBJ2-1; no reliable D call. CDR1 is SGHNT and CDR2 is YENEEA in the germline V gene. The V end was cut by 4 bases, the J end by 0 bases, with 7 bases between. This CDR3 spans 14 amino acids. Here the CDR3 reads CASSSRGSYNEQFF. DNA of the CDR3: TGTGCCAGCAGCTCGCGTGGCTCCTACAATGAGCAGTTCTTC.

V gene TRBV30 combines with J gene TRBJ2-7; unclear D gene. The V gene's germline CDR1 is GTSNPN and CDR2 SVGIG (reference sequence). Deletions cut 5 bases from V and 1 base from J, with 9 bases between. This CDR3 spans 12 amino acids. The CDR3 nucleotides are TGTGCCTGGGGACGGACGTCCTACGAGCAGTACTTC. Residues: CAWGRTSYEQYF.

The chain recombines TRBV20-1 with TRBJ1-2; 9 bases are a match to TRBD1. The CDR3 contains 17 residues. Losses at the gene ends were 2 bases for V and 2 bases for J; bases not matched to a gene: 12. From germline, CDR1 is DFQATT and CDR2 SNEGSKA (reference sequence). The CDR3 region is CSARPGQGLLMNYGYTF. The CDR3 nucleotides read TGCAGTGCTAGACCGGGACAGGGCCTTCTAATGAACTATGGCTACACCTTC.

The chain recombines TRBV12-3 or TRBV12-4 with TRBJ2-4; 9 nucleotides align to TRBD1. The J call may be faulty, since TRBJ2-7 better matches the DNA end. The CDR3 extends over 16 amino acids. DNA of the CDR3: TGTGCCAGCAGTTTATGGGGACAGGGTAGGATCTACGAGCAGTACTTC. Amino acid sequence: CASSLWGQGRIYEQYF.

The sample holds a few counts of this clonotype. This sequence joins TRBV20-1 and TRBJ2-1; either TRBD1 or TRBD2 may supply D (6 bases each). Germline CDR1 is DFQATT and CDR2 is SNEGSKA (reference sequence). The CDR3 loop spans 17 amino acids. V was trimmed by 5 bases and J by 4 bases, leaving 24 bases between them. This CDR3 reads CSAVDYFLGGTYNEQFF. DNA for the CDR3: TGCAGTGCTGTAGATTATTTTCTAGGGGGGACTTACAATGAGCAGTTCTTC.

This clonotype was picked up a small number of times. V gene TRBV6-5 combines with J gene TRBJ1-2; possible D gene TRBD1, 5 bases. Per germline, CDR1 MNHEY and CDR2 SVGAGI. Deletions cut 6 bases from V and 8 bases from J, with 13 bases between. This CDR3 contains 12 residues. This CDR3 reads CASRRQSLGYTF. The CDR3 DNA is TGTGCCAGCAGACGACAGTCTCTCGGCTACACCTTC.

The V and J genes are TRBV28 and TRBJ2-1; 7 nucleotides match TRBD2. Looked up from germline, CDR1 is MDHEN and CDR2 is SYDVKM. V dropped 7 bases and J dropped 0; count of bases not matched to a gene: 9. CDR3 length: 16 residues. Here the CDR3 reads CASIRTGGSSYNEQFF. The CDR3 DNA is TGTGCCAGCATTCGAACTGGCGGGAGCTCCTACAATGAGCAGTTCTTC.

This clonotype was seen a few times. V is TRBV20-1 and J is TRBJ2-1, with 8 bases lining up with TRBD2. The V and J ends lost 4 bases and 13 bases, in that order; junction bases with no gene match: 9. CDR1 is DFQATT and CDR2 is SNEGSKA in the germline V gene (reference sequence). CDR3 length: 12 amino acids. CDR3 loop: CSATGTRWSQFF. CDR3 nucleotides: TGCAGTGCTACCGGGACTAGGTGGTCCCAGTTCTTC.